This T cell receptor (beta chain) was recorded in a study of cytomegalovirus exposure and HLA in healthy donors. Across the study: When about 400 donors were genotyped, over 80% of them were found to fall in the Caucasian-associated ancestry cluster.

The PCR was carried out with 60 Vbeta primers and 13 Jbeta primers. Libraries were prepared by immunoSEQ multiplex PCR; TCRdb keeps only in-frame clonotypes and omits some of them. Among over 100,000 clones listed, more than 75% were seen once. Study outcomes and limitations: One variant, a missense change in DCLRE1C, was linked in a later analysis to TCR beta V- and J-gene trimming.

The V and J ends lost 6 bases and 0 bases, in that order; junction bases with no gene match: 7. The germline V gene encodes CDR1 MDHEN and CDR2 SYDVKM. The CDR3 totals 16 residues. With respect to this clone: No antigen is known for it.

The material sequenced was PBMCs. The receptor was derived from a female donor in good health and CMV-seronegative. This chain joins TRBV28 and TRBJ1-4, with 7 positions matching TRBD1. For the CDR3, the DNA is TGTGCCAGCAGAGGGACAGCAATTCCAACTAATGAAAAACTGTTTTTT. Translated, it gives CASRGTAIPTNEKLFF.